This T cell receptor beta chain was captured by sequencing in a study of blood T cells in healthy people across ages. Study-wide background: Roughly one uniquely barcoded beta molecule per two T cells was captured.

A remark on this clonotype: No antigen is known for it.

With a J-beta primer mix and a sample-barcoded 5' primer, a second PCR ran roughly 6 to 12 cycles. One entry per CDR3 protein, called by TCRdb with MiXCR from the 5' RACE reads. The sample carries about 1,400,000 distinct CDR3 sequences, about 40% recorded once. The donors, all healthy, were Caucasians living in Russia, aged about 6 to 100. CDR1 and CDR2 (germline): MNHNS, SASEGT. V was clipped by 6 bases and J by 1 base, with 16 bases between them. The CDR3 is 15 residues long. Study-wide points: Naive CD4+ cell counts and diversity both ran higher in long-lived than in aged donors.

The TCR sequence derives from a woman aged 18-35 years in good health. The chain links TRBV6-1 to TRBJ2-7; D remains ambiguous. Sequencing used blood. CDR3 in amino acids: CASRDTTRPSYEQYF. The CDR3 DNA reads TGTGCCAGCAGAGACACGACCCGGCCTTCCTACGAGCAGTACTTC.